This TCR beta chain originates from a study of control samples from healthy donors and cancer patients. Trimming stripped 3 bases from V and 3 bases from J, with 15 bases between. This CDR3 contains 15 residues. Germline values: CDR1 SGHTS, CDR2 YDEGEE. Only in-frame clones appear in the TCRdb table, and some are missing; sequencing was by immunoSEQ multiplex PCR. Seen here are approximately 80,000 clones, 91% observed once, and the top ten hold 15% to 17%. The source of this sequence is a young man in good health. The V and J genes are TRBV5-8 and TRBJ1-1; D perhaps matches TRBD1 (6 bases). Sequenced sample: blood. As DNA, the CDR3 is TGTGCCAGCAGCTCCAGAGGGGGGATGGACACTGAAGCTTTCTTT. Translating gives CASSSRGGMDTEAFF. The complete variable domain, with remaining parts taken from reference TRBV5-8 and TRBJ1-1, reads EAGVTQSPTHLIKTRGQQATLRCSPISGHTSVYWYQQALGLGLQFLLWYDEGEERNRGNFPPRFSGRQFPNYSSELNVNALELEDSALYLCASSSRGGMDTEAFFGQGTRLTVV.